This T cell receptor (beta chain) stems from a study of metastatic and nonmetastatic thyroid tumors. Overall study context: The study looked at repertoires side by side in blood and in tumor or nodule tissue from malignant and benign thyroid patients.

The CDR3 is 14 residues long. Per germline, CDR1 SGHRS and CDR2 YFSETQ. V dropped 4 bases and J dropped 3 bases, with 13 bases sitting between them. TCRdb re-processed the PCR reads through MiXCR. This sample has 42,000 or so clones; over 15% occur once, and the top ten carry approximately 15%. Until they underwent thyroid surgery, no patient had received any treatment. The clonotype was recovered from a female donor with papillary thyroid cancer or a benign thyroid nodule (not recorded which). Some clones in this sample may be carry-over from other donors' samples. Material for sequencing was tumor tissue. The chain couples TRBV5-1 to TRBJ2-5, with D perhaps matching TRBD1 (5 bases). CDR3 nucleotide sequence: TGCGCCAGCAGCCCGGACACGCCTGAAGAGACCCAGTACTTC. This codes for CASSPDTPEETQYF.